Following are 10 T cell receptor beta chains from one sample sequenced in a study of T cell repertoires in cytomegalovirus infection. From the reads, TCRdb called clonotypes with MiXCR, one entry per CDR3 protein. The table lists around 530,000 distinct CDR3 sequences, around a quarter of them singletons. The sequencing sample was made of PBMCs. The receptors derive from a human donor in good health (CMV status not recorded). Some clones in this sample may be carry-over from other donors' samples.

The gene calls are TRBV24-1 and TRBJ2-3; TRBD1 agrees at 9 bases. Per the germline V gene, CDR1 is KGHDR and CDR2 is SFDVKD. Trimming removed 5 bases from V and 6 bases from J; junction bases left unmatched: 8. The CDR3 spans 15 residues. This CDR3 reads CATSGQGGSLDTQYF. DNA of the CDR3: TGTGCCACCAGTGGACAGGGGGGTAGCCTGGATACGCAGTATTTT.

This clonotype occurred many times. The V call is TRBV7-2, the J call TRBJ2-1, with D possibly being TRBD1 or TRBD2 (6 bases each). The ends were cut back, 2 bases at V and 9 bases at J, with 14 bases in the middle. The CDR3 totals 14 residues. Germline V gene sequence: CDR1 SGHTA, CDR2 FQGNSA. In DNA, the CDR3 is TGTGCCAGCAGCTTACAGACCAGGGGAGGTGAGCAGTTCTTC. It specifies CASSLQTRGGEQFF.

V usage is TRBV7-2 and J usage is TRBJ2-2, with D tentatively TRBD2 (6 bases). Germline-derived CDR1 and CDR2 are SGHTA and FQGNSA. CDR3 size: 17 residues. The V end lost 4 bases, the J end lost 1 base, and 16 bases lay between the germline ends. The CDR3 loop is CASSSYPGTGNTGELFF. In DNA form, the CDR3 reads TGTGCCAGCAGCTCATATCCCGGGACTGGGAACACCGGGGAGCTGTTTTTT.

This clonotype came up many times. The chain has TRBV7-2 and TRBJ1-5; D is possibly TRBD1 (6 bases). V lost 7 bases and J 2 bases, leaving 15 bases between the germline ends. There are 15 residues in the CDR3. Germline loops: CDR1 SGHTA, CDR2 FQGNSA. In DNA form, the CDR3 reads TGTGCCAGCAACGGGGGGGCAGAGGGCAATCAGCCCCAGCATTTT. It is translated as CASNGGAEGNQPQHF. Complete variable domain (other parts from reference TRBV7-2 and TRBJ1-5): GAGVSQSPSNKVTEKGKDVELRCDPISGHTALYWYRQSLGQGLEFLIYFQGNSAPDKSGLPSDRFSAERTGGSVSTLTIQRTQQEDSAVYLCASNGGAEGNQPQHFGDGTRLSIL.

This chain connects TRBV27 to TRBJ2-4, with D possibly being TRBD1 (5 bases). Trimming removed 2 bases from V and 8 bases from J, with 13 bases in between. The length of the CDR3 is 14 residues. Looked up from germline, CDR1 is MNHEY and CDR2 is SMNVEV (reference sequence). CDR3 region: CASSLRQGLDIQYF. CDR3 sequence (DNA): TGTGCCAGCAGTTTAAGGCAGGGTCTAGACATTCAGTACTTC.

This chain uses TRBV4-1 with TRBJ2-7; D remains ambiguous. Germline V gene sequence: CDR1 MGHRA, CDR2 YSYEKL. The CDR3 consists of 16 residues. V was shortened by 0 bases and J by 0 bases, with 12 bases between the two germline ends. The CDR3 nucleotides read TGCGCCAGCAGCCAAGATGGCGGATTCTCCTCCTACGAGCAGTACTTC. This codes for CASSQDGGFSSYEQYF.

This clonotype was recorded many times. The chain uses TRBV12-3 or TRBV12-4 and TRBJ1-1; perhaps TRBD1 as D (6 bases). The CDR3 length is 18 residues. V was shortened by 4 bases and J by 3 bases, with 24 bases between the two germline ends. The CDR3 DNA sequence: TGTGCCAGCAGTTCCGGACAGTGGCCGAACGGCCCGTACACTGAAGCTTTCTTT. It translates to CASSSGQWPNGPYTEAFF.

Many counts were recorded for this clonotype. The CDR3, as DNA: TGTGCCAGCAGCTTAGAGAAGGGACAGGGCGAAACTGAAGCTTTCTTT. This gives the protein CASSLEKGQGETEAFF. The chain joins TRBV7-6 to TRBJ1-1; 9 nucleotides match TRBD1. Germline V gene data show CDR1 as SGHVS and CDR2 as FNYEAQ. The CDR3 is 16 residues long. V lost 1 base, J lost 5 bases, and 8 bases stayed unmatched.

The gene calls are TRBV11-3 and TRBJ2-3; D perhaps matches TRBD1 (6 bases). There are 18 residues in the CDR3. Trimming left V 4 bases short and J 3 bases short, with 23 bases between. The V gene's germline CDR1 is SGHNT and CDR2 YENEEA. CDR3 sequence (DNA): TGTGCCAGCAGCTCCTCTCCGTGGACAGCCCCGGGGACAGATACGCAGTATTTT. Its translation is CASSSSPWTAPGTDTQYF.

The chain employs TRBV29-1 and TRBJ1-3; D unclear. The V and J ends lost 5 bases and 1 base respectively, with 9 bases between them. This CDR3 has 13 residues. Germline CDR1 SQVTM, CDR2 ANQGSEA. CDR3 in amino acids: CSVRTLSGNTIYF. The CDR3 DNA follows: TGCAGCGTTAGAACCTTGTCTGGAAACACCATATATTTT.